Shown below are 20 T cell receptor beta chains from a single sample sequenced in a study of T cell repertoires in cytomegalovirus infection. TCRdb fed the reads into MiXCR, producing one record per CDR3 protein. The repertoire has over 250,000 distinct CDR3 sequences, 20% to 30% of them found once; the top ten carry about 15%. Sequenced material: PBMCs. These receptors all come from a human donor in good health (CMV status not recorded). Some clones in this sample may be carry-over from other donors' samples.

V is TRBV27 and J is TRBJ2-7; 8 bases map to TRBD1. This CDR3 contains 14 residues. Germline V gene data show CDR1 as MNHEY and CDR2 as SMNVEV (reference sequence). V lost 3 bases, J lost 4 bases, and 5 bases stayed unmatched. CDR3 bases: TGTGCCAGCAGTTTGGACAGGGTGAAGTACGAGCAGTACTTC. Its protein product is CASSLDRVKYEQYF.

This clonotype was counted ten times or more. This sequence joins TRBV7-2 and TRBJ2-2; the match to TRBD2 covers 10 bases. J gave up 7 bases and V 2 bases, and 10 bases lay outside the gene matches. This CDR3 has 17 residues. The germline V gene has CDR1 SGHTA and CDR2 FQGNSA. The CDR3 nucleotides are TGTGCCAGCAGCTTATCTCCGCTAGCGGGAGTAGTCGGGGAGCTGTTTTTT. Its protein is CASSLSPLAGVVGELFF.

This clonotype showed up just a few times. The chain combines TRBV6-2 or TRBV6-3 with TRBJ1-5, with D tentatively TRBD1 (6 bases). There are 13 residues in the CDR3. Germline V gives CDR1 MNHEY, CDR2 SVGEGT. V was pared by 6 bases and J by 7 bases, with 13 bases between. Here the CDR3 reads CASRNRVTQPQHF. The CDR3 region has the DNA TGTGCCAGCAGGAACAGGGTAACGCAGCCCCAGCATTTT.

The genes are TRBV5-6 and TRBJ1-5; D is unresolved. The ends were cut back, 2 bases at V and 0 bases at J, with 15 bases in the middle. CDR1 is SGHDT and CDR2 is YYEEEE in the germline V gene. The CDR3 runs to 17 residues. In nucleotides, the CDR3 is TGTGCCAGCAGCTTCGGGATCTCGTTGCTTAGCAATCAGCCCCAGCATTTT. It translates to CASSFGISLLSNQPQHF.

In this sample, this clonotype turned up a few times. This chain connects TRBV5-6 to TRBJ2-3, with 10 bases matching TRBD2. With V trimmed by 0 bases and J by 0 bases, 7 bases remained unmatched. Looked up from germline, CDR1 is SGHDT and CDR2 is YYEEEE. This CDR3 has 18 amino acids. The CDR3, as DNA: TGTGCCAGCAGCTTGGCTGCTAGCGGGAGTGCGAGCACAGATACGCAGTATTTT. This sequence encodes CASSLAASGSASTDTQYF.

A note on this clonotype: A read error may explain this, as a much larger clone is one base away. V and J are TRBV7-4 and TRBJ2-1; either TRBD1 or TRBD2 may fit D (5 bases each). The CDR3 runs to 14 residues. CDR1 and CDR2 (germline): SGHVT, SQSDAQ. CDR3 amino acids: CASSLGDGVNEQLF. CDR3 DNA: TGTGCCAGCAGCTTAGGGGACGGGGTCAATGAGCAGTTATTC.

The rearrangement uses TRBV11-2 and TRBJ1-6; weak D call: TRBD1 (6 bases). CDR1 is SGHAT, CDR2 FQNNGV, per germline. Trimming shortened V by 5 bases and J by 10 bases, and 15 bases separated the two germline ends. The CDR3 contains 14 residues. The CDR3 nucleotides are TGTGCCAGCAGCCTTTTACAGGGAAAGTCACCCCTCCACTTT. This gives the protein CASSLLQGKSPLHF.

The chain combines TRBV5-1 with TRBJ2-7, with D tentatively TRBD2 (6 bases). The CDR3 runs 13 residues. V lost 2 bases, J lost 3 bases, and 9 bases lay in between. Germline V gene sequence: CDR1 SGHRS, CDR2 YFSETQ. The CDR3 region is CASSFGGGYEQYF. CDR3 nucleotide sequence: TGCGCCAGCAGCTTCGGGGGTGGCTACGAGCAGTACTTC. Full variable domain (rest looked up from reference TRBV5-1 and TRBJ2-7): KAGVTQTPRYLIKTRGQQVTLSCSPISGHRSVSWYQQTPGQGLQFLFEYFSETQRNKGNFPGRFSGRQFSNSRSEMNVSTLELGDSALYLCASSFGGGYEQYFGPGTRLTVT.

This clonotype has a handful of counts. The chain links TRBV12-3 or TRBV12-4 to TRBJ1-5; possible D gene TRBD1, 5 bases. V lost 4 bases and J 4 bases, leaving 11 bases between the germline ends. The CDR3 loop spans 14 amino acids. CDR3 loop: CASSYGTRNQPQHF. The CDR3 DNA is TGTGCCAGCAGTTATGGGACTAGAAATCAGCCCCAGCATTTT.

The chain recombines TRBV6-2 or TRBV6-3 with TRBJ2-2, with 9 bases identical to TRBD2. This CDR3 spans 16 amino acids. CDR1 is MNHEY, CDR2 SVGEGT, per germline. V gave up 7 bases and J gave up 2 bases; unmatched junction bases: 8. CDR3 sequence reads: CASKIAGVRNTGELFF. CDR3 bases: TGTGCCAGCAAAATAGCGGGAGTTCGAAACACCGGGGAGCTGTTTTTT.

The chain combines TRBV9 with TRBJ1-3; the match to TRBD1 covers 8 bases. The CDR3 consists of 17 residues. The V gene's germline CDR1 is SGDLS and CDR2 YYNGEE. With 1 base clipped from V and 3 bases from J, the junction kept 9 bases outside the gene matches. The CDR3 reads CASSVFPDRGSGNTIYF. CDR3 coding DNA: TGTGCCAGCAGCGTATTCCCCGACAGGGGCAGTGGAAACACCATATATTTT.

This clonotype has more than one count but fewer than ten. The V call is TRBV28, the J call TRBJ1-1; a possible D gene is TRBD1 (5 bases). With 1 base removed from V and 0 bases from J, the gap between germline ends came to 12 bases. Germline CDR1 is MDHEN and CDR2 is SYDVKM. The CDR3 totals 16 residues. In DNA, the CDR3 is TGTGCCAGCAGTTTATCAACAGGCCCCTTGAACACTGAAGCTTTCTTT. Its protein is CASSLSTGPLNTEAFF.

The V gene is TRBV5-6, the J gene TRBJ2-5, with D perhaps assigned TRBD1 or TRBD2 (6 bases each). The germline V gene has CDR1 SGHDT and CDR2 YYEEEE. V gave up 3 bases and J gave up 0 bases, with 18 bases separating them. The CDR3 contains 17 residues. This CDR3 is CASSWRLEGEYQETQYF. CDR3 nucleotide sequence: TGTGCCAGCAGCTGGCGACTAGAGGGGGAGTACCAAGAGACCCAGTACTTC.

The rearrangement joins TRBV20-1 to TRBJ1-2; TRBD1 might be the D (5 bases). Germline values: CDR1 DFQATT, CDR2 SNEGSKA (reference sequence). Between the trimmed V and J ends, which lost 6 bases and 6 bases, there was a span of 14 bases. This CDR3 region has 12 residues. CDR3 in DNA: TGCAGTGCCCAAGACAGAAGAAATGGCTACACCTTC. It encodes CSAQDRRNGYTF.

The V and J genes are TRBV6-5 and TRBJ1-1; TRBD1 agrees at 9 bases. The germline V gene has CDR1 MNHEY and CDR2 SVGAGI. The ends lost 6 bases at V and 0 bases at J; junction bases unmatched: 11. This CDR3 is 17 amino acids long. CDR3 bases: TGTGCCAGCAGGAGACAGGGGGGACCCGGGATGAACACTGAAGCTTTCTTT. Amino acids: CASRRQGGPGMNTEAFF.

The rearrangement joins TRBV19 to TRBJ2-7; D is possibly TRBD1 (6 bases). Trimming took off 6 bases at V and 1 base at J, with 10 bases between the two ends. This CDR3 has 13 amino acids. CDR1 and CDR2 from the germline V gene are LNHDA and SQIVND (reference sequence). The CDR3 here is CASSRTVSYEQYF. The CDR3, as DNA: TGTGCCAGTAGCCGGACAGTTTCCTACGAGCAGTACTTC.

This clonotype was observed many times. V is TRBV20-1 and J is TRBJ1-6, with a tentative D call TRBD1 (5 bases). Trimming took off 2 bases at V and 13 bases at J, with 12 bases between the two ends. The CDR3 has 12 residues. The V gene's germline CDR1 is DFQATT and CDR2 SNEGSKA (reference sequence). The CDR3 DNA reads TGCAGTGCTAGACTGCAGGGCTCCCCCCTCCACTTT. Translated: CSARLQGSPLHF.

This clonotype has a handful of counts. The J gene is TRBJ1-1, the V gene TRBV7-3; D is unclear. Trimming took off 5 bases at V and 3 bases at J, with 13 bases between the two ends. CDR1 SGHTA and CDR2 FQGTGA come from the germline V gene. This CDR3 contains 14 residues. CDR3 DNA sequence: TGTGCCAGCAGCCGCAACAGCGGGGACACTGAAGCTTTCTTT. It specifies CASSRNSGDTEAFF.

This clonotype was recorded at least ten times. The V and J genes are TRBV7-2 and TRBJ2-7; TRBD1 agrees at 7 bases. The V and J ends lost 1 base and 4 bases, in that order; junction bases with no gene match: 4. The CDR3 totals 14 residues. Germline V CDR1 and CDR2: SGHTA, FQGNSA. This chain's CDR3 is CASSLEGAVYEQYF. The CDR3 DNA reads TGTGCCAGCAGCTTAGAGGGGGCGGTGTACGAGCAGTACTTC.

The chain couples TRBV20-1 to TRBJ1-1, with 8 positions matching TRBD1. With V trimmed by 2 bases and J by 4 bases, 6 bases remained unmatched. The germline V gene encodes CDR1 DFQATT and CDR2 SNEGSKA (reference sequence). CDR3 size: 14 residues. The CDR3 loop reads CSARSTGTGTEAFF. CDR3 in DNA: TGCAGTGCTAGAAGTACAGGGACAGGCACTGAAGCTTTCTTT.